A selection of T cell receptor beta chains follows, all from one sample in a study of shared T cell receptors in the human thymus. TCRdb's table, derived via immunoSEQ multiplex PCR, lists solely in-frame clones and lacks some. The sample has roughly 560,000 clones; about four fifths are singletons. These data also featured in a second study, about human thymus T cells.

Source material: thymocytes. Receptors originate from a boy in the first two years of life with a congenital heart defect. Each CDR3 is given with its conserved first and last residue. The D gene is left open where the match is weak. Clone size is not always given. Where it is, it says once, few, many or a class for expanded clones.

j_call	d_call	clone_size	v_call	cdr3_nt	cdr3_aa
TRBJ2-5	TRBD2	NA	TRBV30	TGTGCCTGGGCCCCTAGCGGGAGGGCCCAAGAGACCCAGTACTTC	CAWAPSGRAQETQYF
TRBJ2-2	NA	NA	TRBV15	TGTGCCACCAGCAGAGATTTGGGCAGGACAAACACCGGGGAGCTGTTTTTT	CATSRDLGRTNTGELFF
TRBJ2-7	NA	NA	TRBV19	TGTGCCAGTAGGCCCGCCCGGGGGAACGAGCAGTACTTC	CASRPARGNEQYF
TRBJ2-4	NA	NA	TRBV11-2	TGTGCCAGCAGGGGGGCTAGCGGACGTCTAGCCAAAAACATTCAGTACTTC	CASRGASGRLAKNIQYF
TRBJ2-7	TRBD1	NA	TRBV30	TGTGCCTCTTACACAGGGGGCGTCGCCTACGAGCAGTACTTC	CASYTGGVAYEQYF
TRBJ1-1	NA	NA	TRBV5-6	TGTGCCAGCAGCGTCGACAGGTGGGAACACGACGCTGAAGCTTTCTTT	CASSVDRWEHDAEAFF
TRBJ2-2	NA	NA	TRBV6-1	TGTGCCAGCAGTGAAGAAATAGGGGGGGGGAACACCGGGGAGCTGTTTTTT	CASSEEIGGGNTGELFF
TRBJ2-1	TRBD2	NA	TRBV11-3	TGTGCCAGCAGCTCTCTAGCGGGAGGGAACAATGAGCAGTTCTTC	CASSSLAGGNNEQFF
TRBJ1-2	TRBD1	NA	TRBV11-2	TGTGCCAGCAGCTTAGGGTCTGGACAGGGGGCAAGAGGCTACACCTTC	CASSLGSGQGARGYTF
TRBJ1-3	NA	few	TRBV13	TGTGCCAGCAGCTCAACGAACTTGAGGCGGCCTTTTATCTCTGGAAACACCATATATTTT	CASSSTNLRRPFISGNTIYF
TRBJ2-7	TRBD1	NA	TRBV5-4	TGTGCCAGCAGCTTGACAGGGGCCGCACACGAGCAGTACTTC	CASSLTGAAHEQYF
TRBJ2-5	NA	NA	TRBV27	TGTGCCAGCAGTTTACCTCCCGGGGACAATGTAAAGACCCAGTACTTC	CASSLPPGDNVKTQYF
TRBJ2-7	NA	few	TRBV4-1	TGCGCCAGCAGCCAATCGACCCCGGGGGCTAGCGGATTCTCCTACGAGCAGTACTTC	CASSQSTPGASGFSYEQYF
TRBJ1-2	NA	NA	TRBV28	TGTGCCAGCAGGCGCTTCGCGGGCCCTTATCCCTCTAACTATGGCTACACCTTC	CASRRFAGPYPSNYGYTF
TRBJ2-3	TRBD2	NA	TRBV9	TGTGCCAGCAGCTCTCCAGCGCTAGCGGGAAGGACAGATACGCAGTATTTT	CASSSPALAGRTDTQYF
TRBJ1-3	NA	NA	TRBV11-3	TGTGCCAGCAGCTTATTTCCCCTCAGCTCTGGAAACACCATATATTTT	CASSLFPLSSGNTIYF
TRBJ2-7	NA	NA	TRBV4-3	TGCGCCAGCAGCCAAGTGGCAGGGCGGTACGAGCAGTACTTC	CASSQVAGRYEQYF
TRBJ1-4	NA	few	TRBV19	TGTGCCAGTAGTGGAACAGCTGATAGAAAACTGTTTTTT	CASSGTADRKLFF
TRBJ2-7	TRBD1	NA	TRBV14	TGTGCCAGCAGCCAAGGAAACAGGGGTAAGGACGAGCAGTACTTC	CASSQGNRGKDEQYF
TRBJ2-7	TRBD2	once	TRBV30	TGTGCCTGGAGTGCCCCGCAGAGGGGGACTAGCAAATACGAGCAGTACTTC	CAWSAPQRGTSKYEQYF
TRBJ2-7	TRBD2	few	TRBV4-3	TGCGCCAGCAGCCCCAGTTTGCCTGGGACTAGCATTAACGAGCAGTACTTC	CASSPSLPGTSINEQYF
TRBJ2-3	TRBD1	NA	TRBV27	TGTGCCAGCAGTTCGATAGGGACAGGCGTATCAGATACGCAGTATTTT	CASSSIGTGVSDTQYF
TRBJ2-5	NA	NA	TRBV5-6	TGTGCCAGCAACAGGGAAAGCCAGGAGACCCAGTACTTC	CASNRESQETQYF
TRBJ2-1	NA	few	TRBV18	TGTGCCAGCTCACCACCGACTAGCTCCTACAATGAGCAGTTCTTC	CASSPPTSSYNEQFF
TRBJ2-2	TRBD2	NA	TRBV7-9	TGTGCCAGCAGCTTAGCGCTAGGCGGGAGCGGGACCGGGGAGCTGTTTTTT	CASSLALGGSGTGELFF
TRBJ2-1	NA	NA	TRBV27	TGTGCCAGCAGTCGAAACTCGCAACGAGGGAGCAGGAGTAATGAGCAGTTCTTC	CASSRNSQRGSRSNEQFF
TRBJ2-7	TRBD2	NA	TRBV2	TGTGCCAGCAGTGAGCCTCCCCCGAGCGGGGCCTACGAGCAGTACTTC	CASSEPPPSGAYEQYF
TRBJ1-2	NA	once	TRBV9	TGTGCCAGCAGCGGAGGACAGTTTAACTATGGCTACACCTTC	CASSGGQFNYGYTF
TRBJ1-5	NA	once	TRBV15	TGTGCCACCAGGAGTGAGGGACTCAATCAGCCCCAGCATTTT	CATRSEGLNQPQHF
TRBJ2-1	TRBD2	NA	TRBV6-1	TGTGCCAGCAGTAAAGGGGATCTGACTAGCGGAAGCTCCTACAATGAGCAGTTCTTC	CASSKGDLTSGSSYNEQFF
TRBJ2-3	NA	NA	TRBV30	TGTGCCTGGAGCCCGCGGGCAGATACGCAGTATTTT	CAWSPRADTQYF
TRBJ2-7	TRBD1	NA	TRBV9	TGTGCCAGCAGCACCCGGGACAGGGATTCCTACGAGCAGTACTTC	CASSTRDRDSYEQYF
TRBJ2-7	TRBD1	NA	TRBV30	TGTGCCTGGAGCGCCCCTGACAGGGAGTTCTACGAGCAGTACTTC	CAWSAPDREFYEQYF
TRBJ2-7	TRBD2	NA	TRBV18	TGTGCCAGCTCGGGACGGACTAGCTACGAGCAGTACTTC	CASSGRTSYEQYF
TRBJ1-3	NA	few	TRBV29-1	TGCAGCGTTACGAGGGTTCACTCTGGAAACACCATATATTTT	CSVTRVHSGNTIYF
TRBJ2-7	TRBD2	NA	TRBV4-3	TGCGCCAGCAGCCAAGATGGGGGGACTAGCGGGGGTCCCAACTACGAGCAGTACTTC	CASSQDGGTSGGPNYEQYF
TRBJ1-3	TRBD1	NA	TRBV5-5	TGTGCCAGCAGCCCCAGGGGGCGAAGCTCTGGAAACACCATATATTTT	CASSPRGRSSGNTIYF
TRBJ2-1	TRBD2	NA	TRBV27	TGTGCCAGCAGCATCTACCCAGCGGGAGCGGGGCACAATGAGCAGTTCTTC	CASSIYPAGAGHNEQFF
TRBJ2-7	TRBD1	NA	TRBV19	TGTGCCAGTAGTCCAAAGGGACAGGAATACGAGCAGTACTTC	CASSPKGQEYEQYF
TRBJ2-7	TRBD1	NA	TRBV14	TGTGCCAGCAGCCCCCGGACAGGGAAAAGGGAAGAGCAGTACTTC	CASSPRTGKREEQYF
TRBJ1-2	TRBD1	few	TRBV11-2	TGTGCCAGCAGCCTCGCCCTCCCTCCCGGGACAGGGGGCTATGGCTACACCTTC	CASSLALPPGTGGYGYTF
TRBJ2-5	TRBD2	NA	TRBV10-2	TGCGCCAGCAGTCTTCTCCAGCGGGAGCAGGGAGAGACCCAGTACTTC	CASSLLQREQGETQYF
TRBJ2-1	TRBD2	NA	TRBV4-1	TGCGCCAGCAGCCAAGAAGCGGGAGGGCCGGTTAGGAATGAGCAGTTCTTC	CASSQEAGGPVRNEQFF
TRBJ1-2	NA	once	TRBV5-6	TGTGCCAGCAGCTCCCCGGGTTCGAGCTATGGCTACACCTTC	CASSSPGSSYGYTF
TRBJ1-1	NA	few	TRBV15	TGTGCCACCAGCAGAGATCTTCCCGCGGCGAACACTGAAGCTTTCTTT	CATSRDLPAANTEAFF
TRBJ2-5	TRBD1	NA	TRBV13	TGTGCCAGCAGCTCCTACCCCCGGGACAGGGATGTGGAGACCCAGTACTTC	CASSSYPRDRDVETQYF
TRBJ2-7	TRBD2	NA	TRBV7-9	TGTGCCAGCAGCTTAGGCGGATTAGCGGGAGTACTGGTCCTCGAGCAGTACTTC	CASSLGGLAGVLVLEQYF